The 6 T cell receptor beta chains below were found in one sample sequenced in a study of T cells after yellow fever vaccination. One entry per CDR3 protein results from TCRdb running MiXCR on the 5' RACE reads. In the table there are 300,000 to 350,000 distinct CDR3 sequences, around 10% of which are singletons. The sample here was CD4+ T cells sorted from PBMCs, taken 45 days after the yellow fever booster vaccination. Every receptor here comes from a man aged 18 to 30 who received the YFV17D yellow fever vaccine.

The gene calls are TRBV6-2 or TRBV6-3 and TRBJ2-7; the D is unclear. There are 12 residues in the CDR3. The V and J ends lost 6 bases and 6 bases respectively, with 12 bases between them. Germline CDR1 MNHEY, CDR2 SVGEGT. The CDR3 loop reads CASRDQTGEQYV. CDR3 nucleotide sequence: TGTGCCAGCAGAGACCAAACGGGCGAGCAGTACGTC.

A remark on this clonotype: Its ends do not fully match the called genes, so a read error is possible. This sequence joins TRBV20-1 and TRBJ1-5; no clear D gene. Germline V gene lookup returns CDR1 DFQATT and CDR2 SNEGSKA (reference sequence). This CDR3 region has 9 residues. CDR3 DNA: TGCAGTGCTCTCGGGCCCTGGGCATTT. It codes for CSALGPWAF.

The V and J genes are TRBV5-1 and TRBJ1-6; tentative D call: TRBD1 (5 bases). This CDR3 contains 15 residues. Deletions cut 0 bases from V and 9 bases from J, with 13 bases between. Per the germline V gene, CDR1 is SGHRS and CDR2 is YFSETQ. CDR3 coding DNA: TGCGCCAGCAGCTTGGGGGCAGGGCACGGTTCACCCCTCCACTTT. Residues: CASSLGAGHGSPLHF.

This clonotype was observed a handful of times. The CDR3 DNA is TGTGCCAGCAGCTCCCTTCGGACTAGCGGGCAAGAGACCCAGTACTTC. This codes for CASSSLRTSGQETQYF. The chain has TRBV7-2 and TRBJ2-5; 11 bases line up with TRBD2. The CDR3 is 16 residues long. CDR1 is SGHTA, CDR2 FQGNSA, per germline. V shed 4 bases and J 2 bases; nucleotides not matched to a gene: 6.

The chain couples TRBV5-1 to TRBJ2-3, with TRBD2 matching over 7 bases. This CDR3 comprises 16 residues. Germline V gives CDR1 SGHRS, CDR2 YFSETQ. The V and J ends lost 4 bases and 4 bases, in that order; junction bases with no gene match: 12. The CDR3 loop reads CASSPWEGSGADTQYF. The CDR3 DNA reads as TGCGCCAGCAGCCCCTGGGAGGGTAGCGGCGCAGATACGCAGTATTTT.

The sample holds a few counts of this clonotype. The gene calls are TRBV9 and TRBJ2-1; D unresolved. The length of the CDR3 is 15 residues. The V and J ends lost 2 bases and 8 bases respectively, with 17 bases between them. Germline V gene lookup returns CDR1 SGDLS and CDR2 YYNGEE. The CDR3: CASSVQAGGNDEQFF. For the CDR3, the DNA is TGTGCCAGCAGCGTCCAGGCTGGTGGGAATGATGAGCAGTTCTTC.